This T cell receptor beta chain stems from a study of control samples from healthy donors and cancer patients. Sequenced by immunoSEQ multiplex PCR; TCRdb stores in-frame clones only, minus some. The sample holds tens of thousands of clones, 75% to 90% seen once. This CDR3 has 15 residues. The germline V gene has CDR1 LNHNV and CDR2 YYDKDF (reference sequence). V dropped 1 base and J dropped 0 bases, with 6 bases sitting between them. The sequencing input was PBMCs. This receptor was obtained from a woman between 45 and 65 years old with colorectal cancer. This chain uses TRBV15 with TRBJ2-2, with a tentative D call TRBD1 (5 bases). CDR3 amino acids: CATSRGGANTGELFF. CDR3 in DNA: TGTGCCACCAGCAGAGGGGGCGCGAACACCGGGGAGCTGTTTTTT. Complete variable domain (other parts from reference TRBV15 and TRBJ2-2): DAMVIQNPRYQVTQFGKPVTLSCSQTLNHNVMYWYQQKSSQAPKLLFHYYDKDFNNEADTPDNFQSRRPNTSFCFLDIRSPGLGDTAMYLCATSRGGANTGELFFGEGSRLTVL.